The rows below give T cell receptor beta chains drawn from one sample of a study of technical replicates of blood from a handful of donors. The table came from immunoSEQ multiplex PCR; TCRdb's copy has only in-frame clones and leaves some out. The sample includes roughly 76,000 clones, under 95% of them seen just once. The sequenced sample consisted of T cells isolated from PBMCs. These receptors all come from a human donor in good health. The CDR3 runs from the conserved cysteine through the conserved F or W. A D gene is named only where the DNA matches it firmly. Size is omitted from some rows. Given values are once, few, many or a class for expanded clones.

size: .; V: TRBV6-4; J: TRBJ2-7; D: .; DNA: TGTGCCAGCAGTGACTCTATGGACTGGTGGGCAGCGAGGTACGAGCAGTACTTC; CDR3: CASSDSMDWWAARYEQYF
size: .; V: TRBV6-1; J: TRBJ2-7; D: TRBD2; DNA: TGTGCCAGCAGTGAGGTGGGGGGGATCTACGAGCAGTACTTC; CDR3: CASSEVGGIYEQYF
size: .; V: TRBV7-9; J: TRBJ2-7; D: TRBD1; DNA: TGTGCCAGCAGCTTAGATAGGCCGGGACAGGGATGGTACTTC; CDR3: CASSLDRPGQGWYF
size: once; V: TRBV28; J: TRBJ2-2; D: .; DNA: TGTGCCAGCAGTTCCAGCGGGCACGGGGAGCTGTTTTTT; CDR3: CASSSSGHGELFF
size: .; V: TRBV18; J: TRBJ2-5; D: .; DNA: TGTGCCAGCTCACTCGACGAAGGGGCCCAGTACTTC; CDR3: CASSLDEGAQYF
size: .; V: TRBV19; J: TRBJ2-5; D: TRBD2; DNA: TGTGCCAGTAGTTCATCCAGACTAGCTCAAGAGACCCAGTACTTC; CDR3: CASSSSRLAQETQYF
size: .; V: TRBV30; J: TRBJ2-3; D: TRBD2; DNA: TGTGCCTGGAGTGTATTAGCGGGGGGGTTGAGCACAGATACGCAGTATTTT; CDR3: CAWSVLAGGLSTDTQYF
size: .; V: TRBV6-1; J: TRBJ1-2; D: .; DNA: TGTGCCAGCAGTGAAACCCAGGTCGTTAACTATGGCTACACCTTC; CDR3: CASSETQVVNYGYTF
size: .; V: TRBV5-8; J: TRBJ1-2; D: TRBD1; DNA: TGTGCCAGCAGCGAGGGACAGGGCCAATCTGGCTACACCTTC; CDR3: CASSEGQGQSGYTF
size: few; V: TRBV7-3; J: TRBJ1-4; D: .; DNA: TGTGCCAGCAGCTTCGGCAGGGGCGATGAAAAACTGTTTTTT; CDR3: CASSFGRGDEKLFF
size: .; V: TRBV5-4; J: TRBJ1-2; D: .; DNA: TGTGCCAGCAGCTTTTTCGCCAGGGGCTATGGCTACACCTTC; CDR3: CASSFFARGYGYTF
size: .; V: TRBV10-2; J: TRBJ2-1; D: .; DNA: TGCGCCAGCAAAACCCGCGGCGGTTACAATGAGCAGTTCTTC; CDR3: CASKTRGGYNEQFF
size: .; V: TRBV9; J: TRBJ2-6; D: .; DNA: TGTGCCAGCAGCGCCACAGGGTTAAGCTCTGGGGCCAACGTCCTGACTTTC; CDR3: CASSATGLSSGANVLTF
size: .; V: TRBV6-1; J: TRBJ2-7; D: TRBD2; DNA: TGTGCCAGCAGTCGACTAGCGCCAAACTACGAGCAGTACTTC; CDR3: CASSRLAPNYEQYF
size: .; V: TRBV7-9; J: TRBJ2-7; D: .; DNA: TGTGCCAGCAGCGGAGAATCATACGAGCAGTACTTC; CDR3: CASSGESYEQYF
size: .; V: TRBV7-9; J: TRBJ1-5; D: .; DNA: TGTGCCAGCAGCTTACAGCAGGATAGCAATCAGCCCCAGCATTTT; CDR3: CASSLQQDSNQPQHF
size: .; V: TRBV15; J: TRBJ2-7; D: TRBD2; DNA: TGTGCCACCAGCAGAGATCTAGCGGGGCGCCCCTACGAGCAGTACTTC; CDR3: CATSRDLAGRPYEQYF
size: .; V: TRBV25-1; J: TRBJ2-3; D: TRBD2; DNA: TGTGCCAGCAGTGACGGGAGGGGCACAGATACGCAGTATTTT; CDR3: CASSDGRGTDTQYF
size: once; V: TRBV6-1; J: TRBJ1-5; D: TRBD1; DNA: TGTGCCAGCGGCGGGACAGGGGGCAATCAGCCCCAGCATTTT; CDR3: CASGGTGGNQPQHF
size: .; V: TRBV6-5; J: TRBJ2-1; D: TRBD1; DNA: TGTGCCAGCAGTTACTTGGGGCAGGGGGCCTACAATGAGCAGTTCTTC; CDR3: CASSYLGQGAYNEQFF
size: .; V: TRBV7-8; J: TRBJ1-4; D: TRBD1; DNA: TGTGCCAGCAGCTTAGCGACAGGGTTGGATGAAAAACTGTTTTTT; CDR3: CASSLATGLDEKLFF
size: .; V: TRBV2; J: TRBJ1-1; D: .; DNA: TGTGCCAGTATTGGAGAACACACTGAAGCTTTCTTT; CDR3: CASIGEHTEAFF
size: .; V: TRBV5-1; J: TRBJ2-2; D: .; DNA: TGCGCCAGCACCCTGCTTGCGGGGGAGCTGTTTTTT; CDR3: CASTLLAGELFF